The 8 T cell receptor beta chains presented below share a single source sample, sequenced in a study of T cell responses to AZD1222 COVID-19 vaccine. Here immunoSEQ multiplex PCR was the method, and the copy in TCRdb shows in-frame clones only, minus some. This sample has about 140,000 clones, with about 88% found just once. The sample was peripheral blood, taken 28 days after the second AZD1222 dose. The receptors derive from an adult who received the AZD1222 COVID-19 vaccine.

The chain couples TRBV6-4 to TRBJ1-6, with 9 positions matching TRBD1. The junction had 4 bases not matched to a gene; V was cut back by 6 bases and J by 7 bases. The CDR3 length is 14 residues. Per germline, CDR1 MRHNA and CDR2 SNTAGT. CDR3 loop: CASSVGQGNSPLHF. DNA for the CDR3: TGTGCCAGCAGCGTGGGACAGGGAAATTCACCCCTCCACTTT.

The V gene is TRBV13, the J gene TRBJ2-1; TRBD2 aligns across 10 bases. Germline V lookup: CDR1 PRHDT, CDR2 FYEKMQ (reference sequence). V lost 4 bases to trimming and J lost 5 bases; unmatched junction nucleotides: 8. The CDR3 length is 16 residues. This CDR3 is CASSWSGTSENNEQFF. DNA of the CDR3: TGTGCCAGCAGCTGGTCCGGGACTAGCGAAAACAATGAGCAGTTCTTC.

The rearrangement uses TRBV7-2 and TRBJ1-2; no clear D. Between the trimmed V and J ends, which lost 5 bases and 0 bases, there was a span of 13 bases. Germline CDR1 SGHTA, CDR2 FQGNSA. CDR3 length: 15 amino acids. The CDR3 reads CASSPQWSANYGYTF. CDR3 DNA: TGTGCCAGCAGCCCTCAATGGTCGGCTAACTATGGCTACACCTTC. The variable domain in full, completed from reference TRBV7-2 and TRBJ1-2, reads GAGVSQSPSNKVTEKGKDVELRCDPISGHTALYWYRQSLGQGLEFLIYFQGNSAPDKSGLPSDRFSAERTGGSVSTLTIQRTQQEDSAVYLCASSPQWSANYGYTFGSGTRLTVV.

The rearrangement links TRBV12-3 or TRBV12-4 to TRBJ1-5, with D uncertain. Trimming pared 4 bases from V and 5 bases from J, leaving 9 bases between. The CDR3 is 13 residues long. The DNA of the CDR3 is TGTGCCAGCAGTTGGGAGTGGTATCAGCCCCAGCATTTT. Translated, it gives CASSWEWYQPQHF.

V and J are TRBV27 and TRBJ1-3; 7 bases fit TRBD1. J was trimmed by 4 bases and V by 5 bases; bases with no gene match: 8. Germline values: CDR1 MNHEY, CDR2 SMNVEV (reference sequence). This CDR3 is built from 15 residues. The chain's CDR3 is CASSPTGSHGNTIYF. The CDR3 DNA is TGTGCCAGCAGTCCGACAGGGTCCCACGGAAACACCATATATTTT.

The chain carries TRBV19 and TRBJ1-5; no clear D. V dropped 5 bases and J dropped 4 bases, with 12 bases sitting between them. Germline V CDR1 and CDR2: LNHDA, SQIVND (reference sequence). CDR3 length: 14 amino acids. In DNA, the CDR3 is TGTGCCAGTAGTCACCCAGCCATAAATCAGCCCCAGCATTTT. Translating gives CASSHPAINQPQHF.

The chain links TRBV2 to TRBJ2-3; no firm D call. The ends were cut back, 3 bases at V and 1 base at J, with 2 bases in the middle. Germline V gene data show CDR1 as SNHLY and CDR2 as FYNNEI. The CDR3 length is 12 residues. The CDR3 here is CASSDGTDTQYF. CDR3 nucleotides: TGTGCCAGCAGTGACGGCACAGATACGCAGTATTTT.

V gene TRBV5-4 combines with J gene TRBJ2-7; D is unresolved. V shed 2 bases and J shed 6 bases, with 6 bases lying between them. Germline V gives CDR1 SGHNT, CDR2 YYREEE (reference sequence). This CDR3 has 11 amino acids. Here the CDR3 reads CASSFKTEQYF. CDR3 coding DNA: TGTGCCAGCAGCTTCAAGACCGAGCAGTACTTC.